These 30 T cell receptor beta chains originate from one sample sequenced in a study of cytomegalovirus exposure and HLA in healthy donors (dated by TCRdb to 2016 to 2017). Libraries came from the immunoSEQ multiplex PCR assay. For the multiplex PCR, a mixture combining 60 forward primers for TCR Vbeta segments and 13 reverse primers for TCR Jbeta segments was used. The immuneACCESS repertoire file appears here via TCRdb, limited to in-frame rearrangements. These files lack a portion of the clones; in checked studies, under half of the deficit traces to unresolved V genes, and the cause of the others is not known. The sample contains some 170,000 clones, approximately 78% of them found a single time. The ten biggest clones cover less than 1% of the sample. The material sequenced was PBMCs. The receptors come from a girl aged 2-9 years in good health and CMV-seropositive.

The rearrangement uses TRBV4-1 and TRBJ2-1; TRBD2 might be the D (6 bases). The CDR3 runs 14 residues. From germline, CDR1 is MGHRA and CDR2 YSYEKL. Trimming took off 9 bases at V and 2 bases at J, with 14 bases between the two ends. DNA of the CDR3: TGCGCCAGTAAACGGGGGAGCCCCTACAATGAGCAGTTCTTC. It translates to CASKRGSPYNEQFF.

V usage is TRBV4-1 and J usage is TRBJ2-1; 8 bases fit TRBD2. Germline-derived CDR1 and CDR2 are MGHRA and YSYEKL. The CDR3 spans 14 residues. J was trimmed by 8 bases and V by 0 bases; bases with no gene match: 3. This chain's CDR3 is CASSQEGLAHEQFF. CDR3 coding DNA: TGCGCCAGCAGCCAAGAAGGACTAGCCCATGAGCAGTTCTTC.

This clone turned up a few times. The V and J genes are TRBV28 and TRBJ2-7, with 8 bases that match TRBD2. The CDR3 covers 14 residues. Per germline, CDR1 MDHEN and CDR2 SYDVKM. The ends lost 8 bases at V and 1 base at J; junction bases unmatched: 7. The CDR3 reads CASLGASGSYEQYF. The CDR3 nucleotides are TGTGCCAGCCTCGGGGCTAGCGGGTCCTACGAGCAGTACTTC.

The J gene is TRBJ2-7, the V gene TRBV10-1, with D uncertain. In germline, CDR1 is WNHNN, CDR2 SYGVQD (reference sequence). V lost 5 bases and J 0 bases, leaving 5 bases between the germline ends. CDR3 length: 12 amino acids. In nucleotides, the CDR3 is TGCGCCAGCAGTAGGAGCTCCTACGAGCAGTACTTC. It specifies CASSRSSYEQYF.

The chain combines TRBV7-8 with TRBJ2-7, with a possible D match to TRBD2 (7 bases). In germline, CDR1 is SGHVS, CDR2 FQNEAQ. CDR3 length: 14 residues. Trimming stripped 8 bases from V and 6 bases from J, with 20 bases between. For the CDR3, the DNA is TGTGCCAGCGGGACGAGGGGGGGTCCGGGCGAGCAGTACTTC. Its translation: CASGTRGGPGEQYF.

This clone has a handful of counts. J is TRBJ2-3 and V is TRBV27, with D perhaps TRBD1 (6 bases). Trimming stripped 6 bases from V and 1 base from J, with 14 bases between. The length of the CDR3 is 15 residues. The germline V gene encodes CDR1 MNHEY and CDR2 SMNVEV (reference sequence). The CDR3 loop reads CASSPYRVGTDTQYF. CDR3 nucleotide sequence: TGTGCCAGCAGCCCTTACAGGGTGGGCACAGATACGCAGTATTTT.

The chain recombines TRBV30 with TRBJ1-3; D ambiguous. The CDR3 is 14 amino acids. Germline assignment: CDR1 GTSNPN and CDR2 SVGIG (reference sequence). V lost 3 bases and J lost 8, with 17 bases in between. This CDR3 reads CAWSPGNNGHTIYF. The CDR3 bases are TGTGCCTGGAGCCCCGGGAACAACGGGCACACCATATATTTT.

V gene TRBV6-6 combines with J gene TRBJ1-5, with D hard to call. Trimming removed 10 bases from V and 0 bases from J, with 10 bases in between. The CDR3 is made up of 13 amino acids. Germline CDR1 MNHNY, CDR2 SVGAGI (reference sequence). CDR3 in amino acids: CATREYSNQPQHF. DNA for the CDR3: TGTGCCACTCGAGAATATAGCAATCAGCCCCAGCATTTT.

This clone has more than one count but fewer than ten. The chain links TRBV7-9 to TRBJ2-5; TRBD1 agrees at 8 bases. The CDR3 spans 15 residues. V was pared by 5 bases and J by 2 bases, with 7 bases of the junction left unmatched. Germline loops: CDR1 SEHNR, CDR2 FQNEAQ (reference sequence). The CDR3 sequence: CASSGWTGRQETQYF. In DNA form, the CDR3 reads TGTGCCAGCAGCGGCTGGACAGGGAGGCAAGAGACCCAGTACTTC.

This rearrangement joins TRBV6-5 to TRBJ1-1; a possible D gene is TRBD1 (5 bases). With 5 bases removed from V and 5 bases from J, the gap between germline ends came to 6 bases. CDR3 length equals 11 residues. CDR1 is MNHEY, CDR2 SVGAGI, per germline. CDR3 bases: TGTGCCAGCAGTGGGGGGACTGAAGCTTTCTTT. As protein: CASSGGTEAFF.

This chain connects TRBV7-8 to TRBJ2-1, with TRBD1 identical over 9 bases. Losses at the gene ends were 5 bases for V and 1 base for J; bases not matched to a gene: 9. This CDR3 has 17 residues. Germline assignment: CDR1 SGHVS and CDR2 FQNEAQ. The CDR3 bases are TGTGCCAGCAGCCCTTACGCCGGGACAGGGTCCTACAATGAGCAGTTCTTC. This translates into CASSPYAGTGSYNEQFF.

The gene calls are TRBV5-6 and TRBJ1-3; D is unclear. Trimming stripped 1 base from V and 4 bases from J, with 3 bases between. Germline loops: CDR1 SGHDT, CDR2 YYEEEE. The CDR3 is 12 residues long. The CDR3 region has the DNA TGTGCCAGCAGCTTGCAAGGAAACACCATATATTTT. Amino acids: CASSLQGNTIYF.

V gene TRBV12-1 combines with J gene TRBJ2-4; no DNA check was done on the table's D call, TRBD1. TRBV12-1 is classified as a pseudogene. The CDR3 extends over 14 amino acids. The CDR3 bases are TGTGCCAGCAGCTGGGGACAGGGTAAGGACATTCAGTACTTC. Its translation: CASSWGQGKDIQYF.

The rearrangement joins TRBV6-5 to TRBJ1-2, with 7 positions matching TRBD1. The CDR3 has 13 amino acids. Germline loops: CDR1 MNHEY, CDR2 SVGAGI. V lost 8 bases and J lost 2; bases outside the gene matches: 5. The CDR3 coding sequence is TGTGCCAGCGGGACAGTCTTCAACTATGGCTACACCTTC. As protein: CASGTVFNYGYTF.

This clone was observed a few times. The rearrangement uses TRBV5-6 and TRBJ1-1, with D possibly matching TRBD1 (5 bases). The V gene's germline CDR1 is SGHDT and CDR2 YYEEEE. V gave up 6 bases and J gave up 5 bases, with 14 bases separating them. The CDR3 spans 13 residues. Here the CDR3 DNA reads TGTGCCAGCACGAGTGGGGGAGGAACTGAAGCTTTCTTT. This translates into CASTSGGGTEAFF.

The chain employs TRBV5-1 and TRBJ1-4; 8 nucleotides align to TRBD1. The CDR3 is 15 amino acids. Looked up from germline, CDR1 is SGHRS and CDR2 is YFSETQ. Germline trimming cut 4 bases from V and 4 bases from J; bases unmatched to any gene: 6. The CDR3 sequence is CASSPIDRGNEKLFF. The CDR3 DNA reads TGCGCCAGCAGCCCGATTGACAGGGGTAATGAAAAACTGTTTTTT.

The chain recombines TRBV30 with TRBJ2-2; 8 bases match TRBD2. The germline CDR1 and CDR2 sequences are GTSNPN and SVGIG (reference sequence). V trimming: 0 bases; J trimming: 4 bases; junction bases outside the gene matches: 4. CDR3 length equals 15 residues. The CDR3 DNA follows: TGTGCCTGGAGTGTAAGCGGGAGTGGCACCGGGGAGCTGTTTTTT. Translation: CAWSVSGSGTGELFF.

The rearrangement uses TRBV18 and TRBJ2-5; no clear D gene. This CDR3 region has 13 residues. The germline V gene has CDR1 KGHSH and CDR2 LQKENI. The germline V and J ends were trimmed by 4 bases and 1 base, with 7 bases remaining between them. This CDR3 is CASSRWPQETQYF. CDR3 DNA sequence: TGTGCCAGCTCACGCTGGCCCCAAGAGACCCAGTACTTC.

The genes are TRBV13 and TRBJ1-5, with 12 nucleotides matching TRBD1. Germline V gene data show CDR1 as PRHDT and CDR2 as FYEKMQ (reference sequence). This CDR3 region has 15 residues. The V and J ends lost 3 bases and 10 bases, in that order; junction bases with no gene match: 7. This CDR3 reads CASSFGTGGHRPQHF. CDR3 in DNA: TGTGCCAGCAGCTTCGGGACAGGGGGCCACAGACCCCAGCATTTT.

The CDR3 protein is CASSLSDSNTEAFF. The CDR3 nucleotides are TGTGCCAGCAGTTTATCGGACAGCAACACTGAAGCTTTCTTT. The rearrangement joins TRBV27 to TRBJ1-1; TRBD1 is a possible D gene (6 bases). V gave up 0 bases and J gave up 2 bases, with 7 bases separating them. Germline CDR1 and CDR2: MNHEY and SMNVEV (reference sequence). CDR3 length: 14 residues.

This clone was counted only a few times. V gene TRBV6-1 combines with J gene TRBJ2-2; TRBD2 aligns across 11 bases. The CDR3 is 15 residues long. CDR1 and CDR2 (germline): MNHNS, SASEGT. Unmatched junction bases numbered 0, after V lost 2 bases and J lost 4 bases. The DNA of the CDR3 is TGTGCCAGCAGTGAACTAGCGGGAGGCACCGGGGAGCTGTTTTTT. Amino acids: CASSELAGGTGELFF.

CDR3 nucleotide sequence: TGTGCCAGCAGGTCTGTGCAAGAGACCCAGTACTTC. Translated: CASRSVQETQYF. The J gene is TRBJ2-5, the V gene TRBV28; the D is unclear. Deletions cut 6 bases from V and 2 bases from J, with 7 bases between. Germline CDR1 MDHEN, CDR2 SYDVKM. The CDR3 loop spans 12 amino acids.

V and J are TRBV5-1 and TRBJ2-2, with TRBD2 matching over 9 bases. The CDR3 has 16 amino acids. V shed 4 bases, J shed 0 bases, and the junction held 4 bases outside the gene matches. Germline CDR1 and CDR2: SGHRS and YFSETQ. This CDR3 is CASSPRLAANTGELFF. CDR3 nucleotides: TGCGCCAGCAGCCCACGACTAGCGGCGAACACCGGGGAGCTGTTTTTT.

The CDR3 here is CASNTGATNEKLFF. CDR3 nucleotides: TGTGCCAGCAACACGGGAGCAACTAATGAAAAACTGTTTTTT. The chain uses TRBV28 and TRBJ1-4; D unresolved. The CDR3 is 14 amino acids. Germline lookup yields CDR1 MDHEN and CDR2 SYDVKM. V was cut by 7 bases and J by 0 bases, with 9 bases left in between.

J is TRBJ2-3 and V is TRBV7-3; TRBD1 matches 11 bases. Germline V gene lookup returns CDR1 SGHTA and CDR2 FQGTGA. This CDR3 is built from 17 residues. The V segment lost 1 base and the J segment 0 bases; nucleotides outside the gene matches: 3. The CDR3 coding sequence is TGTGCCAGCAGCTTAAGGACAGGGGGCGTAAGCACAGATACGCAGTATTTT. Protein: CASSLRTGGVSTDTQYF.

V is TRBV30 and J is TRBJ1-1, with D possibly being TRBD1 (5 bases). Between the trimmed V and J ends, which lost 0 bases and 1 base, there was a span of 12 bases. The germline CDR1 and CDR2 sequences are GTSNPN and SVGIG (reference sequence). The CDR3 is made up of 15 amino acids. The CDR3 DNA reads as TGTGCCTGGAGTGTACTGCGGGGGGGGAACACTGAAGCTTTCTTT. Amino acid sequence: CAWSVLRGGNTEAFF.

The chain is built from TRBV4-1 and TRBJ2-5, with TRBD1 matching 7 bases. The DNA end is more similar to TRBJ2-7, so the J call may be wrong. The germline V gene has CDR1 MGHRA and CDR2 YSYEKL. This CDR3 contains 14 residues. The CDR3 coding sequence is TGCGCCAGCAGCCATCAGACAGGGCGCTACGAGCAGTACTTC. Protein product: CASSHQTGRYEQYF.

This clone was observed a few times. The V call is TRBV28, the J call TRBJ2-1, with 7 positions matching TRBD2. This CDR3 region has 15 residues. V was clipped by 5 bases and J by 4 bases; unmatched bases: 8. From germline, CDR1 is MDHEN and CDR2 SYDVKM. The CDR3: CASSPQRDLYNEQFF. CDR3 DNA: TGTGCCAGCAGTCCCCAGCGGGACTTATACAATGAGCAGTTCTTC. Complete variable domain (other parts from reference TRBV28 and TRBJ2-1): DVKVTQSSRYLVKRTGEKVFLECVQDMDHENMFWYRQDPGLGLRLIYFSYDVKMKEKGDIPEGYSVSREKKERFSLILESASTNQTSMYLCASSPQRDLYNEQFFGPGTRLTVL.

The J gene is TRBJ2-6, the V gene TRBV6-5, with unresolved D. Germline lookup yields CDR1 MNHEY and CDR2 SVGAGI. CDR3 length: 15 residues. V was shortened by 3 bases and J by 0 bases, with 6 bases between the two germline ends. CDR3 nucleotides: TGTGCCAGCAGTTATCTGAGCTCTGGGGCCAACGTCCTGACTTTC. Residues: CASSYLSSGANVLTF.

This chain joins TRBV7-3 and TRBJ1-2, with TRBD1 matching over 7 bases. The CDR3 runs 17 residues. From germline, CDR1 is SGHTA and CDR2 FQGTGA. V was clipped by 5 bases and J by 4 bases; unmatched bases: 16. CDR3 DNA: TGTGCCAGCAGCGTATACCCGGGGACAGAAGAATCCTATGGCTACACCTTC. Its translation: CASSVYPGTEESYGYTF.